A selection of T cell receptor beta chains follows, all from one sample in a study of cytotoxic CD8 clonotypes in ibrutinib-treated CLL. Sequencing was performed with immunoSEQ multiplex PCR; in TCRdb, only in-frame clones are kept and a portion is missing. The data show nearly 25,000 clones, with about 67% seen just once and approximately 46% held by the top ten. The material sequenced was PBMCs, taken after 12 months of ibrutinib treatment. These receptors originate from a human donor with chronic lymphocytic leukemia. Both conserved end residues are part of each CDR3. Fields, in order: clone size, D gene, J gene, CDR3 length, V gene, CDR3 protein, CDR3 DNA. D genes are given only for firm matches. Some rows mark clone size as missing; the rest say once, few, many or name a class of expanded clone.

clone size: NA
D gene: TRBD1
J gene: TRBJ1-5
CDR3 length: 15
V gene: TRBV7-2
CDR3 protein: CASSLTGTANQPQHF
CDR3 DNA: TGTGCCAGCAGCTTAACCGGGACAGCCAATCAGCCCCAGCATTTT

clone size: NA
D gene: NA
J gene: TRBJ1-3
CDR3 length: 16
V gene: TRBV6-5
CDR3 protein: CASSYGGASSGNTIYF
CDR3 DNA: TGTGCCAGCAGTTACGGGGGGGCAAGCTCTGGAAACACCATATATTTT

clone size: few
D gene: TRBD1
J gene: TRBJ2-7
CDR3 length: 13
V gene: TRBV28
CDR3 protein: CASSFTGQAEQYF
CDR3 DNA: TGTGCCAGCAGTTTTACGGGACAGGCGGAGCAGTACTTC

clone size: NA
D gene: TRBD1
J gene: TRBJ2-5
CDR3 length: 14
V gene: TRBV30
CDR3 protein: CAWSKGGGGETQYF
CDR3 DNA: TGTGCCTGGAGTAAAGGGGGCGGAGGAGAGACCCAGTACTTC

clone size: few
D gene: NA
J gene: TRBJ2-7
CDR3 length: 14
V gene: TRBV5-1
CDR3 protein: CASSPGTLAYEQYF
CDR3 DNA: TGCGCCAGCAGCCCTGGGACCCTTGCCTACGAGCAGTACTTC

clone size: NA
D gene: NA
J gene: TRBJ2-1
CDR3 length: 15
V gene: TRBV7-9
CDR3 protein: CASSPPGNSYNEQFF
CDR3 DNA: TGTGCCAGCAGCCCCCCAGGCAACTCCTACAATGAGCAGTTCTTC

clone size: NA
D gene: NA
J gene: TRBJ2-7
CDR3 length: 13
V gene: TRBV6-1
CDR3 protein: CASRGHSSYEQYF
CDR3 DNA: TGTGCCAGTCGGGGGCACAGCTCCTACGAGCAGTACTTC

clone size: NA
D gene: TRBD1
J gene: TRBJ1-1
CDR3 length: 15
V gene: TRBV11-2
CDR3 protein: CASSSTGARNTEAFF
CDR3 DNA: TGTGCCAGCAGCTCGACAGGGGCCCGGAACACTGAAGCTTTCTTT

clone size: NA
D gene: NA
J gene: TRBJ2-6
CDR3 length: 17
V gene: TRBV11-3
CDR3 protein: CASSEDHKPGGANVLTF
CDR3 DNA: TGTGCCAGCAGCGAGGACCATAAACCAGGAGGGGCCAACGTCCTGACTTTC

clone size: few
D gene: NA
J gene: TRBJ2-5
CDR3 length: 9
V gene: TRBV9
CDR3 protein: CASKETQYF
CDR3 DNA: TGTGCCAGCAAGGAGACCCAGTACTTC

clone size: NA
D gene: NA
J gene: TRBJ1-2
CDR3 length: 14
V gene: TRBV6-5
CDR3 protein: CASSYLKGWRGYTF
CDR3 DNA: TGTGCCAGCAGTTATTTGAAGGGGTGGCGCGGCTACACCTTC

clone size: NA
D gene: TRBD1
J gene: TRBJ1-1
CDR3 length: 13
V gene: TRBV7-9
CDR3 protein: CASSLVQGAEAFF
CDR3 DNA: TGTGCCAGCAGCTTAGTACAGGGGGCTGAAGCTTTCTTT

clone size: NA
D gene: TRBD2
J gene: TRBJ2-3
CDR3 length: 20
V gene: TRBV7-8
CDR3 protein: CASSWVRLAGLGSGTDTQYF
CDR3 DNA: TGTGCCAGCAGCTGGGTGAGGCTAGCGGGCCTAGGATCGGGCACAGATACGCAGTATTTT

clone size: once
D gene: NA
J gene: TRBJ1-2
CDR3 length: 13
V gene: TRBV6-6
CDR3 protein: CASSYTGRGGYTF
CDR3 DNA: TGTGCCAGCAGTTACACGGGACGAGGGGGCTACACCTTC

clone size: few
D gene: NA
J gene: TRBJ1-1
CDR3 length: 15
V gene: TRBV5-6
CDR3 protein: CASSSLAQLNTEAFF
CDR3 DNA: TGTGCCAGCAGCTCCCTGGCACAGTTGAACACTGAAGCTTTCTTT

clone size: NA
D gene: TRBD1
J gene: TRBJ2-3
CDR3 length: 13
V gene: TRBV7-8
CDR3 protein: CASSGQGADTQYF
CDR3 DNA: TGTGCCAGCAGCGGACAGGGGGCGGATACGCAGTATTTT

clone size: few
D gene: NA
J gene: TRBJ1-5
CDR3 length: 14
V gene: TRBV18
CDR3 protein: CASSPPSGVQPQHF
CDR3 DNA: TGTGCCAGCTCACCACCGTCAGGGGTTCAGCCCCAGCATTTT

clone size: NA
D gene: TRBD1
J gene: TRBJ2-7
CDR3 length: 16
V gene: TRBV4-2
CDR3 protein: CASSRGQGEGTTEQYF
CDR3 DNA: TGTGCCAGCAGCCGCGGACAGGGGGAGGGAACTACGGAGCAGTACTTC

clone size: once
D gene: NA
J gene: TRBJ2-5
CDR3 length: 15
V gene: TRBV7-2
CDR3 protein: CASSPSRGNQETQYF
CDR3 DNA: TGTGCCAGCAGCCCCTCCCGGGGGAACCAAGAGACCCAGTACTTC

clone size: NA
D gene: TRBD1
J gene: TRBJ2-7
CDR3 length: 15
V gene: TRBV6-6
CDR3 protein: CASTSPRTGVWEQYF
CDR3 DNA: TGTGCCAGCACATCGCCGAGGACAGGGGTCTGGGAGCAGTACTTC

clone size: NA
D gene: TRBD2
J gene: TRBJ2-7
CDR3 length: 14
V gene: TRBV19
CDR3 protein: CASSMSGISYEQYF
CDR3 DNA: TGTGCCAGTAGTATGAGCGGGATCTCCTACGAGCAGTACTTC

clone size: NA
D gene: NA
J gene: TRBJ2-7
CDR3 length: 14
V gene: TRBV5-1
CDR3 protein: CASSLGPGTNEQYF
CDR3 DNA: TGCGCCAGCAGCTTGGGGCCCGGCACAAACGAGCAGTACTTC

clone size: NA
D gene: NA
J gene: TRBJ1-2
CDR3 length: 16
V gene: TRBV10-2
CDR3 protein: CASSTPKDASNYGYTF
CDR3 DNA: TGCGCCAGCAGTACACCAAAGGACGCCTCTAACTATGGCTACACCTTC

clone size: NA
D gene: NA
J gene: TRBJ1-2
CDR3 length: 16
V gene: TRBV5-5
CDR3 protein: CASSLVGGNGRYGYTF
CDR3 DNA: TGTGCCAGCAGCTTGGTAGGTGGCAACGGGCGTTATGGCTACACCTTC

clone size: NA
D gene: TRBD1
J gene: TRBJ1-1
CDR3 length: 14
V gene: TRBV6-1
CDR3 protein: CASSVTGGTSEAFF
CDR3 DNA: TGTGCCAGCAGCGTGACAGGGGGTACCTCTGAAGCTTTCTTT

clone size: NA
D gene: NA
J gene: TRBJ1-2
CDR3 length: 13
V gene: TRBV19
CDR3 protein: CASSGSSPYGYTF
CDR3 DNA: TGTGCCAGTAGTGGCAGCTCCCCCTATGGCTACACCTTC

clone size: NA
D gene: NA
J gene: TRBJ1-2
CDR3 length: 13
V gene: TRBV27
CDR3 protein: CASSLDREYGYTF
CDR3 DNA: TGTGCCAGCAGTTTGGACAGAGAATATGGCTACACCTTC

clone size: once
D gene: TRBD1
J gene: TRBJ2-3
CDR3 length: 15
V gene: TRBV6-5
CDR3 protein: CASSTPLDREDTQYF
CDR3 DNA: TGTGCCAGCAGTACTCCCTTGGACAGGGAGGATACGCAGTATTTT

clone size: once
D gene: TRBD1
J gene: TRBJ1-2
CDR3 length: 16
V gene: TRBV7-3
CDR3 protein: CASSRDRVISNYGYTF
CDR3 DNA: TGTGCCAGCAGCAGGGACAGGGTGATTAGTAACTATGGCTACACCTTC

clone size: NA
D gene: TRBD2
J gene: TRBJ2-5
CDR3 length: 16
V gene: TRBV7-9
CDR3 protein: CASSNRPGLAGETQYF
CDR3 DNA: TGTGCCAGCAGTAACCGACCCGGACTAGCAGGCGAGACCCAGTACTTC

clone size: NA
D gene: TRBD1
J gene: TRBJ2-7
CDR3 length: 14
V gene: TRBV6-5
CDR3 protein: CATTLDRTSYEQYF
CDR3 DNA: TGTGCCACCACCCTGGACAGGACTTCCTACGAGCAGTACTTC

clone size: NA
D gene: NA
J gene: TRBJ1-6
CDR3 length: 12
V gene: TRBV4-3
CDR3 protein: CASSQARGPLHF
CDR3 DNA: TGCGCCAGCAGCCAAGCTCGTGGCCCCCTCCACTTT

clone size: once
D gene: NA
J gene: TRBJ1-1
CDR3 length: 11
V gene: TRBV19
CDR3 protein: CASRMGAEAFF
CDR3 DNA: TGTGCCAGTAGAATGGGGGCTGAAGCTTTCTTT

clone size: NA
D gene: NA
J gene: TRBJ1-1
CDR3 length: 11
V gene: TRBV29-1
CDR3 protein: CSGAVNTEAFF
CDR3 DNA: TGCAGCGGTGCAGTGAACACTGAAGCTTTCTTT

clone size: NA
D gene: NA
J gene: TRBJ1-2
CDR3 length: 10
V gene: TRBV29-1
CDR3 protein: CSVTGVGYTF
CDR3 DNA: TGCAGCGTTACCGGGGTTGGCTACACCTTC

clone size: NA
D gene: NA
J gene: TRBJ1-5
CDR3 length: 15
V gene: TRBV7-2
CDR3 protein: CASSPYTGSNQPQHF
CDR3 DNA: TGTGCCAGCAGCCCCTACACCGGTTCCAATCAGCCCCAGCATTTT

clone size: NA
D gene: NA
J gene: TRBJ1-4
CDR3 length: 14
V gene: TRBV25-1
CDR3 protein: CASSGQLLNEKLFF
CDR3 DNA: TGTGCCAGCAGTGGACAGCTCCTCAATGAAAAACTGTTTTTT

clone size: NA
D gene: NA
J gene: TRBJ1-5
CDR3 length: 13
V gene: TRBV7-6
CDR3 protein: CASSFGGGQPQHF
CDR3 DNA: TGTGCCAGCAGCTTTGGGGGGGGGCAGCCCCAGCATTTT

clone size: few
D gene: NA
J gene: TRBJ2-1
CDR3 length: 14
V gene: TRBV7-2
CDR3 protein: CASSLDTTYNEQFF
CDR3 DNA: TGTGCCAGCAGCTTAGACACGACCTACAATGAGCAGTTCTTC

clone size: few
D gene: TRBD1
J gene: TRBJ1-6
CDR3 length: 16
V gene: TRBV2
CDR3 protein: CASRRTGSSYNSPLHF
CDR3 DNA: TGTGCCAGCAGAAGGACAGGGAGTTCCTATAATTCACCCCTCCACTTT

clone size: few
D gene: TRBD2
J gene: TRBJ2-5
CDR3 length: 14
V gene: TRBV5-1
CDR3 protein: CASSLTSAQETQYF
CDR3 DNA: TGCGCCAGCAGCCTTACTAGCGCCCAAGAGACCCAGTACTTC

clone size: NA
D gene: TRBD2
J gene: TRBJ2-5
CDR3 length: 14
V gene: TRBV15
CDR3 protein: CATSGGDFQETQYF
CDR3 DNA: TGTGCCACCAGCGGGGGGGATTTCCAAGAGACCCAGTACTTC

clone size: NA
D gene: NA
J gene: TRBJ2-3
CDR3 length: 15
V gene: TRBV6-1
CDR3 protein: CASSADGSSTDTQYF
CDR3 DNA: TGTGCCAGCAGCGCGGACGGATCTAGCACAGATACGCAGTATTTT

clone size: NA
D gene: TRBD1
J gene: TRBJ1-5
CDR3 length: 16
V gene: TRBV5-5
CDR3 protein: CASSSVPGGSNQPQHF
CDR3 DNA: TGTGCCAGCAGCTCAGTCCCAGGGGGCAGCAATCAGCCCCAGCATTTT

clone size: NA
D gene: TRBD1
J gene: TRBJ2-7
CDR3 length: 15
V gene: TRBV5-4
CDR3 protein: CASSDKTGTGHEQYF
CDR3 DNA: TGTGCCAGCAGCGATAAGACAGGGACGGGCCACGAGCAGTACTTC

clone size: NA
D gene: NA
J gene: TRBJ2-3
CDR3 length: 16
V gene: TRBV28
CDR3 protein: CASSLTGGGGTDTQYF
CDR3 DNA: TGTGCCAGCAGCCTAACTGGGGGGGGCGGCACAGATACGCAGTATTTT

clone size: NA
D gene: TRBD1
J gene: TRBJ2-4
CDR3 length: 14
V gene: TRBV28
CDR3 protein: CASRNRGVADIQYF
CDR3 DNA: TGTGCCAGCAGGAACAGGGGCGTCGCAGACATTCAGTACTTC

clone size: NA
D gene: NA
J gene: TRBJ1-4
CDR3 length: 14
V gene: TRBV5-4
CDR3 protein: CASSLLPTNEKLFF
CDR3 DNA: TGTGCCAGCAGCTTGCTGCCAACTAATGAAAAACTGTTTTTT

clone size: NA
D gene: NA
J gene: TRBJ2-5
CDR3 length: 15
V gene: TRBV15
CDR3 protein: CATSRDVNQRETQYF
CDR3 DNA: TGTGCCACCAGCAGAGATGTAAACCAAAGAGAGACCCAGTACTTC

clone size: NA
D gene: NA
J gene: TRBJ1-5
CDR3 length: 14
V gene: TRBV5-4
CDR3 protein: CASSSGGGNQPQHF
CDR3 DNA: TGTGCCAGCAGCTCGGGTGGCGGGAATCAGCCCCAGCATTTT

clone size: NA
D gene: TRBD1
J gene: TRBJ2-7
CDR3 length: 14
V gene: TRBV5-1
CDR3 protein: CASSLNRGWYEQYF
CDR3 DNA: TGCGCCAGCAGCTTGAACAGGGGGTGGTACGAGCAGTACTTC

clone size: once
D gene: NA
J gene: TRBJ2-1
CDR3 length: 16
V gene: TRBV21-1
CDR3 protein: CASSKTKDRPRAEQFF
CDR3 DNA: TGTGCCAGCAGCAAAACCAAAGACAGGCCTAGGGCTGAGCAGTTCTTC

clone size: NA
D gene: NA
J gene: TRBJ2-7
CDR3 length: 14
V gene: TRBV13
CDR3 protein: CASSLGADSYEQYF
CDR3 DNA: TGTGCCAGCAGCTTAGGAGCGGACTCCTACGAGCAGTACTTC

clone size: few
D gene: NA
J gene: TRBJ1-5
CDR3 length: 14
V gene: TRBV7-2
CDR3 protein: CASSLGLGAQPQHF
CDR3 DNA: TGTGCCAGCAGCTTAGGTCTGGGGGCCCAGCCCCAGCATTTT

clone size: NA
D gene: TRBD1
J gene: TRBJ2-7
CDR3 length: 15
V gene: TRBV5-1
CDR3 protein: CASSPGQGLAYEQYF
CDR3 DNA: TGCGCCAGCAGCCCTGGACAGGGCCTAGCCTACGAGCAGTACTTC